The source of this TCR beta chain is a study of T-cell memory formation after mild COVID-19. After 5'RACE with constant-segment primers, TCR alpha and TCR beta cDNA libraries carrying sample barcodes and UMIs were obtained. TCRdb itself ran the 5' RACE reads through MiXCR, one entry per CDR3 protein. The top ten hold 28% of the sample, which has about 110,000 distinct CDR3 sequences, approximately 15% seen once. The length of the CDR3 is 18 residues. Germline CDR1 LGHNA, CDR2 YNFKEQ. Losses at the gene ends were 0 bases for V and 4 bases for J; bases not matched to a gene: 6. This sequence joins TRBV4-2 and TRBJ2-1; TRBD2 matches 13 bases. Sequences were obtained from PBMCs or a T cell subset sorted from them (not recorded which). This clonotype originated in an adult woman who had mild COVID-19 (a few samples of this study predate the infection). Cell type and time point are not known. For the CDR3, the DNA is TGTGCCAGCAGCCAAGATCAAACTAGCGGGAGGGCTTACAATGAGCAGTTCTTC. The encoded protein is CASSQDQTSGRAYNEQFF.